One and the same sample provided the 18 T cell receptor beta chains below, sequenced in a study of T-cell memory formation after mild COVID-19. Each CDR3 protein is one row after TCRdb ran MiXCR on the 5' RACE reads. Seen here are roughly 300,000 distinct CDR3 sequences, about 13% observed once, and the top ten hold roughly 20%. The source material was PBMCs or a T cell subset sorted from them (not recorded which). The receptors shown here come from a man aged 18 to 29 who had mild COVID-19 (a few samples of this study predate the infection). Cell type and time point are not known.

J is TRBJ2-7 and V is TRBV2; the match to TRBD2 covers 8 bases. Trimming at V came to 3 bases and at J to 7 bases, leaving 8 bases not matched to a gene. Germline values: CDR1 SNHLY, CDR2 FYNNEI. The CDR3 runs to 14 residues. CDR3 bases: TGTGCCAGCAGTGATCGGGAGGGTTCGCTGGAGCAGTACTTC. Translating gives CASSDREGSLEQYF.

This chain links TRBV4-3 with TRBJ1-2, with 7 positions matching TRBD1. The length of the CDR3 is 15 residues. Germline assignment: CDR1 LGHNA and CDR2 YSLEER. Trimming removed 4 bases from V and 4 bases from J; junction bases left unmatched: 9. This CDR3 reads CASSPKPAGGYGYTF. The CDR3 DNA is TGCGCCAGCAGCCCAAAACCCGCAGGGGGCTATGGCTACACCTTC.

The CDR3 sequence is CASIGGGPEQFF. The CDR3 DNA is TGCGCCAGCATCGGGGGGGGTCCTGAGCAGTTCTTC. The chain carries TRBV5-1 and TRBJ2-1; 8 positions match TRBD2. The junction had 5 bases not matched to a gene; V was cut back by 6 bases and J by 9 bases. Germline CDR1 SGHRS, CDR2 YFSETQ. CDR3 size: 12 residues.

V and J are TRBV5-1 and TRBJ2-5, with 9 bases lining up with TRBD2. Trimming removed 0 bases from V and 0 bases from J; junction bases left unmatched: 3. The CDR3 is 16 residues long. The germline CDR1 and CDR2 sequences are SGHRS and YFSETQ. The CDR3 loop reads CASSLATSGNQETQYF. The CDR3 coding sequence is TGCGCCAGCAGCTTGGCGACTAGCGGAAACCAAGAGACCCAGTACTTC.

This clonotype has more than one count but fewer than ten. The rearrangement uses TRBV20-1 and TRBJ2-1, with D possibly being TRBD1 or TRBD2 (5 bases each). Germline CDR1 reads DFQATT; CDR2 reads SNEGSKA (reference sequence). V shed 1 base and J shed 8 bases, with 15 bases lying between them. This CDR3 is 14 amino acids long. The CDR3 coding sequence is TGCAGTGCTAGAGGGGGCACTAGGTATGATGAGCAGTTCTTC. Its translation is CSARGGTRYDEQFF.

This clonotype is termed medium-sized (0.01 to 0.1%). The rearrangement joins TRBV7-2 to TRBJ2-6, with TRBD1 matching over 7 bases. Germline CDR1 is SGHTA and CDR2 is FQGNSA. The CDR3 sequence is 19 residues long. The V and J ends lost 4 bases and 1 base, in that order; junction bases with no gene match: 13. The CDR3 nucleotides read TGTGCCAGCAGCTCAGAGGGGGCAGGGATCACTTCTGGGGCCAACGTCCTGACTTTC. Protein product: CASSSEGAGITSGANVLTF.

This clonotype has at least ten counts. An end of the junction differs from the germline gene, which may be a read error. The chain recombines TRBV3-1 with TRBJ2-2; D is ambiguous. The CDR3 is made up of 13 amino acids. Germline V gene sequence: CDR1 LGHDT, CDR2 YNNKEL (reference sequence). CDR3 sequence reads: CASSQASTGELFF. Here the CDR3 DNA reads TGCGCCAGCAGCCAAGCGTCCACCGGGGAGCTGTTTTTT.

This clonotype was detected a few times. The V gene is TRBV7-2, the J gene TRBJ2-5; D is perhaps TRBD2 (6 bases). V gave up 3 bases and J gave up 5 bases, with 13 bases separating them. Germline assignment: CDR1 SGHTA and CDR2 FQGNSA. The CDR3 covers 14 residues. CDR3 region: CASSLVGLWETQYF. The DNA for the CDR3 is TGTGCCAGCAGCTTGGTGGGACTGTGGGAGACCCAGTACTTC.

This clonotype was seen repeatedly, ten times or more. The V and J genes are TRBV5-1 and TRBJ2-5; D uncertain. The germline CDR1 and CDR2 sequences are SGHRS and YFSETQ. The CDR3 is 14 amino acids. V shed 0 bases and J shed 0 bases, with 6 bases lying between them. The CDR3 coding sequence is TGCGCCAGCAGCTTGGGAGTCGACCAAGAGACCCAGTACTTC. Translating gives CASSLGVDQETQYF.

The chain carries TRBV6-6 and TRBJ2-2, with TRBD2 identical over 8 bases. The CDR3 loop spans 14 amino acids. Losses at the gene ends were 11 bases for V and 6 bases for J; bases not matched to a gene: 11. The germline CDR1 and CDR2 sequences are MNHNY and SVGAGI (reference sequence). The DNA for the CDR3 is TGTGCCTTAGGAGGACTAGCCGTTCCCGGGGAGCTGTTTTTT. Residues: CALGGLAVPGELFF.

The sample holds a few counts of this clonotype. V and J are TRBV12-5 and TRBJ2-3; perhaps TRBD1 as D (6 bases). This CDR3 comprises 15 residues. Trimming stripped 7 bases from V and 2 bases from J, with 16 bases between. From germline, CDR1 is LGHNT and CDR2 FRNRAP. CDR3 residues: CASAGDTWVTDTQYF. The CDR3 DNA reads TGTGCTAGTGCTGGGGACACCTGGGTCACAGATACGCAGTATTTT.

This clonotype was picked up a small number of times. The gene calls are TRBV9 and TRBJ2-3, with D maybe TRBD2 (5 bases). Germline V gene lookup returns CDR1 SGDLS and CDR2 YYNGEE. The V gene lost 3 bases and the J gene lost 4 bases, with 15 bases spanning the gap. This CDR3 contains 15 residues. CDR3 DNA sequence: TGTGCCAGCAGCGCTAACCCACTAGTCGCAGATACGCAGTATTTT. Protein: CASSANPLVADTQYF.

Ten or more counts support this clonotype. The chain is built from TRBV5-1 and TRBJ2-5, with a tentative D call TRBD2 (6 bases). CDR1 and CDR2 (germline): SGHRS, YFSETQ. CDR3 length equals 13 residues. Trimming took off 1 base at V and 5 bases at J, with 9 bases between the two ends. The CDR3 is CASSLIGGETQYF. The CDR3 DNA reads as TGCGCCAGCAGCTTGATCGGAGGGGAGACCCAGTACTTC.

The V and J genes are TRBV4-1 and TRBJ2-2; D may be TRBD1 or TRBD2 (6 bases each). This CDR3 has 16 residues. Germline CDR1 is MGHRA and CDR2 is YSYEKL. V lost 1 base and J 2 bases, leaving 11 bases between the germline ends. The CDR3 DNA reads as TGCGCCAGCAGCCAAGTGTCGGGGGCCAACACCGGGGAGCTGTTTTTT. It specifies CASSQVSGANTGELFF.

There are a few counts of this clonotype. The chain is built from TRBV7-3 and TRBJ2-7, with TRBD1 matching over 7 bases. Trimming at V came to 2 bases and at J to 6 bases, leaving 7 bases not matched to a gene. CDR1 is SGHTA and CDR2 is FQGTGA in the germline V gene. The CDR3 is made up of 14 amino acids. The CDR3 protein is CASSLDGQESEQYV. The CDR3 DNA reads as TGTGCCAGCAGCTTAGATGGACAGGAAAGCGAGCAGTACGTC.

This clonotype was found a few times. The chain carries TRBV12-3 or TRBV12-4 and TRBJ2-7; D perhaps matches TRBD1 (6 bases). The V and J ends lost 5 bases and 4 bases respectively, with 15 bases between them. This CDR3 region has 14 residues. The CDR3: CASSGPGGFYEQYF. In DNA form, the CDR3 reads TGTGCCAGCAGTGGGCCTGGGGGCTTTTACGAGCAGTACTTC.

This clonotype was recorded once. The chain couples TRBV7-6 to TRBJ2-3; D may correspond to TRBD1 or TRBD2 (5 bases each). V lost 3 bases to trimming and J lost 4 bases, with 14 bases between them. From germline, CDR1 is SGHVS and CDR2 FNYEAQ. CDR3 length: 15 residues. Here the CDR3 DNA reads TGTGCCAGCAGCTTGAGGGGTCCAGGCGCAGATACGCAGTATTTT. Encoded protein: CASSLRGPGADTQYF.

This sequence joins TRBV7-9 and TRBJ2-7; 9 nucleotides agree with TRBD1. V lost 5 bases and J lost 3; bases outside the gene matches: 8. The CDR3 is 15 amino acids. Germline CDR1 reads SEHNR; CDR2 reads FQNEAQ (reference sequence). CDR3 nucleotides: TGTGCCAGCAGCCCTGGACAGGGGCAAGACTACGAGCAGTACTTC. Its protein product is CASSPGQGQDYEQYF.